Each of the 10 T cell receptor beta chains below was sequenced from the same sample in a study of T cell repertoires in cytomegalovirus infection. TCRdb re-analysed the reads in MiXCR, keeping a single row per CDR3 protein. The sample consists of approximately 300,000 distinct CDR3 sequences, under 35% of them appearing once. These TCRs' antigens remain unknown. Sequencing used cultured PBMCs, obtained from culture after CMV antigen stimulation. The source is a human donor in good health (CMV status not recorded). Some clones in this sample may be carry-over from other donors' samples.

The gene calls are TRBV29-1 and TRBJ1-2; possibly TRBD1 for D (6 bases). The CDR3 has 13 amino acids. Germline CDR1 reads SQVTM; CDR2 reads ANQGSEA. Trimming shortened V by 6 bases and J by 8 bases, and 19 bases separated the two germline ends. In DNA form, the CDR3 reads TGCAGCGTGGACCTTACAGGGATGGTCGGCTACACCTTC. Its protein product is CSVDLTGMVGYTF.

This clonotype has just a few counts. The V and J genes are TRBV19 and TRBJ1-2, with no clear D. The CDR3 has 13 amino acids. Germline CDR1 reads LNHDA; CDR2 reads SQIVND (reference sequence). V lost 6 bases and J 0 bases, leaving 8 bases between the germline ends. The CDR3 DNA is TGTGCCAGTAGCTACAGATCTAACTATGGCTACACCTTC. It encodes CASSYRSNYGYTF.

The chain uses TRBV11-3 and TRBJ1-5; 7 bases line up with TRBD1. Germline values: CDR1 SGHNT, CDR2 YENEEA. V dropped 4 bases and J dropped 2; count of bases not matched to a gene: 8. This CDR3 spans 16 amino acids. CDR3 coding DNA: TGTGCCAGCAGCTGCAGGGGGGGTCCTTGCAATCAGCCCCAGCATTTT. Amino acids: CASSCRGGPCNQPQHF. Variable domain in full (rest from reference TRBV11-3 and TRBJ1-5): EAGVVQSPRYKIIEKKQPVAFWCNPISGHNTLYWYLQNLGQGPELLIRYENEEAVDDSQLPKDRFSAERLKGVDSTLKIQPAELGDSAVYLCASSCRGGPCNQPQHFGDGTRLSIL.

V and J are TRBV24-1 and TRBJ2-2; TRBD1 matches at 11 bases. The CDR3 length is 17 residues. Trimming took 1 base from V and 7 from J; bases not matched to a gene: 7. Germline loops: CDR1 KGHDR, CDR2 SFDVKD. CDR3 nucleotide sequence: TGTGCCACCAGTGATTTAGGAGGACAGGGGGCCAGCGGGGAGCTGTTTTTT. Translated, it gives CATSDLGGQGASGELFF.

The genes are TRBV9 and TRBJ1-2; TRBD1 is a possible D gene (6 bases). Trimming shortened V by 4 bases and J by 6 bases, and 16 bases separated the two germline ends. The CDR3 extends over 14 amino acids. Germline values: CDR1 SGDLS, CDR2 YYNGEE. CDR3 DNA: TGTGCCAGCAGCCTCGCACAGGGTACGGATGGCTACACCTTC. Translated: CASSLAQGTDGYTF.

This clonotype was counted ten times or more. V is TRBV6-1 and J is TRBJ1-2, with D possibly matching TRBD1 (6 bases). The length of the CDR3 is 16 residues. CDR1 is MNHNS and CDR2 is SASEGT in the germline V gene. V lost 6 bases to trimming and J lost 3 bases, with 20 bases between them. For the CDR3, the DNA is TGTGCCAGCAGCCTACCCGGGACACAGGACTACTATGGCTACACCTTC. Residues: CASSLPGTQDYYGYTF.

The CDR3 DNA follows: TGTGCCACCTCTGCGGGTGGTCGGAGCTCCTACGAGCAGTACTTC. Encoded protein: CATSAGGRSSYEQYF. J is TRBJ2-7 and V is TRBV15; tentatively, D is TRBD2 (5 bases). Trimming pared 8 bases from V and 0 bases from J, leaving 17 bases between. The CDR3 consists of 15 residues. The germline gives CDR1 LNHNV, CDR2 YYDKDF (reference sequence).

The chain is built from TRBV6-1 and TRBJ2-7, with no clear D. Trimming took off 7 bases at V and 3 bases at J, with 13 bases between the two ends. The CDR3 runs to 13 residues. Germline V gene sequence: CDR1 MNHNS, CDR2 SASEGT. The CDR3 here is CASTIGRVYEQYF. The CDR3 DNA is TGTGCCAGCACCATCGGACGGGTCTACGAGCAGTACTTC.

This clonotype was seen a handful of times. Mismatch with germline at one junction end may stem from a read error. The chain joins TRBV5-1 to TRBJ2-7; no firm D call. Per germline, CDR1 SGHRS and CDR2 YFSETQ. This CDR3 contains 12 residues. CDR3 nucleotide sequence: TGTGCCAGCAGTTTACCAGGTTACGAGCAGTACTTC. The encoded protein is CASSLPGYEQYF.

The CDR3 DNA reads TGTGCCAGCAGCCTAGGGACAGGGGGTAGGAATTCACCCCTCCACTTT. This translates into CASSLGTGGRNSPLHF. V and J are TRBV3-1 and TRBJ1-6; 11 nucleotides align to TRBD1. Germline CDR1 LGHDT, CDR2 YNNKEL (reference sequence). The CDR3 is 16 residues long. V trimming: 4 bases; J trimming: 7 bases; junction bases outside the gene matches: 6.